The clone carrying this T cell receptor beta chain occurred a few times. Its antigen remains unknown. This sample stems from a study of T cells in Graves' hyperthyroidism and ophthalmopathy. General study results and limits: In simple terms, a model built on 13 V-J features told ophthalmopathy apart from stable hyperthyroidism.

The TCR beta CDR3 regions underwent amplification using RNA transcripts as the source. The TCR CDR3 was amplified in a first-round RT-PCR using the HTBI primer set. TCRdb called the multiplex PCR reads again in MiXCR, with one record for every CDR3 protein. The sample yields a few hundred thousand distinct CDR3 sequences, 15% to 17% seen once. Trimming cost V 6 bases and J 0 bases, with 9 bases left between them. From germline, CDR1 is SGHVS and CDR2 FQNEAQ. This CDR3 has 14 amino acids. This chain uses TRBV7-8 with TRBJ2-1, with unresolved D. The material sequenced was blood. This clonotype was sampled from a woman aged 25-40 years with Graves' hyperthyroidism. The CDR3 loop reads CASSELSSYNEQFF. Written as DNA, the CDR3 is TGTGCCAGCAGTGAGTTAAGCTCCTACAATGAGCAGTTCTTC. The variable domain in full, with the rest retrieved from reference TRBV7-8 and TRBJ2-1, is GAGVSQSPRYKVAKRGQDVALRCDPISGHVSLFWYQQALGQGPEFLTYFQNEAQLDKSGLPSDRFFAERPEGSVSTLKIQRTQQEDSAVYLCASSELSSYNEQFFGPGTRLTVL.